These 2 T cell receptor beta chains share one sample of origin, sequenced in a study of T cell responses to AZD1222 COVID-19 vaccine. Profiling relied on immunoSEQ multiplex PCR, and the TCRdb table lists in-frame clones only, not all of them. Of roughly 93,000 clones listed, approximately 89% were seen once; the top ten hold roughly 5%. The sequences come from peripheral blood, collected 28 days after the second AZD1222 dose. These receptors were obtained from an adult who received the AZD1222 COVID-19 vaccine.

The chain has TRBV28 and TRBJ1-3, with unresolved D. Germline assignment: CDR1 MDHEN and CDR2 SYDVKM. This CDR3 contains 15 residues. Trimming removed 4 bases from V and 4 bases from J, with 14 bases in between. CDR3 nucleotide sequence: TGTGCCAGCAGTTACCTGGCTCCCAGGGGAAACACCATATATTTT. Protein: CASSYLAPRGNTIYF.

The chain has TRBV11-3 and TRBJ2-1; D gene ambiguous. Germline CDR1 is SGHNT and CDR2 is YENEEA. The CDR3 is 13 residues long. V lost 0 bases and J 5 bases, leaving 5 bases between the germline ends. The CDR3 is CASSLEHNNEQFF. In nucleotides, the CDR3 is TGTGCCAGCAGCTTAGAACACAACAATGAGCAGTTCTTC.